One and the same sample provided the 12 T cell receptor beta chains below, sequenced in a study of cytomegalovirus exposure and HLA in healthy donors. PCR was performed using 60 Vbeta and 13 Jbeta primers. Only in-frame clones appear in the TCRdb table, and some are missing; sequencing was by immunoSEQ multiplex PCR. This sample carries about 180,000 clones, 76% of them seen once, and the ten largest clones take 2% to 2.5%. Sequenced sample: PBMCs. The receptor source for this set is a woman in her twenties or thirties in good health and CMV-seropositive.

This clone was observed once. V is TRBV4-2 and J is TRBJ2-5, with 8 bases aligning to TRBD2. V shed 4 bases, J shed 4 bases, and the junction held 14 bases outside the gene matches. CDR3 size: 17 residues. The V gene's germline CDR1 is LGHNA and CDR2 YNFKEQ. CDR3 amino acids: CASSPMGGLGARETQYF. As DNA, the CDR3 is TGTGCCAGCAGCCCCATGGGGGGACTAGGGGCCCGAGAGACCCAGTACTTC.

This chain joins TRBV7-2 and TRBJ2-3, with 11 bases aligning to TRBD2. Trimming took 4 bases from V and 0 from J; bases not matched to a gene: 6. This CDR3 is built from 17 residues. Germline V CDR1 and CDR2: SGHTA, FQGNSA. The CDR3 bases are TGTGCCAGCAGCTATACTAGCGGGGGCCTTAGCACAGATACGCAGTATTTT. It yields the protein CASSYTSGGLSTDTQYF.

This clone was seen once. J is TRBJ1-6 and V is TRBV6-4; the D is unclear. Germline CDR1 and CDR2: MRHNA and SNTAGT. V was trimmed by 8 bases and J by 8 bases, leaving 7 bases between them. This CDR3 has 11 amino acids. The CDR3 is CASPPHSPLHF. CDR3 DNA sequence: TGTGCCAGCCCCCCTCATTCACCCCTCCACTTT.

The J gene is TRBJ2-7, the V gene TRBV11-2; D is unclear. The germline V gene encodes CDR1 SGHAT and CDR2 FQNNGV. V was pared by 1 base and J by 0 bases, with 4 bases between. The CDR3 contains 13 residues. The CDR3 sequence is CASSLGASYEQYF. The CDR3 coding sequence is TGTGCCAGCAGCTTAGGCGCCTCCTACGAGCAGTACTTC.

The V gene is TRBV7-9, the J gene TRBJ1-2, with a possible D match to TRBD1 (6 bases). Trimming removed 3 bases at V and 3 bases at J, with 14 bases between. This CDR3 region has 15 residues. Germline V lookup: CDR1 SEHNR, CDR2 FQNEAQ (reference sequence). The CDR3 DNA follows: TGTGCCAGCAGCTTCGGACGGGGGGCAGACTATGGCTACACCTTC. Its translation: CASSFGRGADYGYTF.

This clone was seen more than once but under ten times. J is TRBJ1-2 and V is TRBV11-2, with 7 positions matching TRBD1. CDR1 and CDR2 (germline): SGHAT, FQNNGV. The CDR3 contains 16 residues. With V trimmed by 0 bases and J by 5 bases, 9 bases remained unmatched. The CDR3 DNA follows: TGTGCCAGCAGCTTAGAGGGCAGGGGGGCCCAGTATGGCTACACCTTC. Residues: CASSLEGRGAQYGYTF. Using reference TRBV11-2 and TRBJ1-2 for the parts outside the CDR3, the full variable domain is EAGVAQSPRYKIIEKRQSVAFWCNPISGHATLYWYQQILGQGPKLLIQFQNNGVVDDSQLPKDRFSAERLKGVDSTLKIQPAKLEDSAVYLCASSLEGRGAQYGYTFGSGTRLTVV.

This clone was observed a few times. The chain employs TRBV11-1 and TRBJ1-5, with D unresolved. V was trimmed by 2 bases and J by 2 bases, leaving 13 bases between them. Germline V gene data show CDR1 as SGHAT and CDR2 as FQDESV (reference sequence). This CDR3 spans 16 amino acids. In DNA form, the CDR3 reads TGTGCCAGCAGCTTAAGATGGCCCAGCGGCAATCAGCCCCAGCATTTT. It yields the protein CASSLRWPSGNQPQHF. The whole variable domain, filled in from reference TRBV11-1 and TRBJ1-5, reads EAEVAQSPRYKITEKSQAVAFWCDPISGHATLYWYRQILGQGPELLVQFQDESVVDDSQLPKDRFSAERLKGVDSTLKIQPAELGDSAMYLCASSLRWPSGNQPQHFGDGTRLSIL.

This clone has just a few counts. In nucleotides, the CDR3 is TGTGCCAGCAGTACCGGGGGGCACTATGGCTACACCTTC. The encoded protein is CASSTGGHYGYTF. This sequence joins TRBV6-5 and TRBJ1-2; weak D call: TRBD1 (6 bases). Between the trimmed V and J ends, which lost 5 bases and 3 bases, there was a span of 10 bases. CDR1 is MNHEY, CDR2 SVGAGI, per germline. This CDR3 comprises 13 residues.

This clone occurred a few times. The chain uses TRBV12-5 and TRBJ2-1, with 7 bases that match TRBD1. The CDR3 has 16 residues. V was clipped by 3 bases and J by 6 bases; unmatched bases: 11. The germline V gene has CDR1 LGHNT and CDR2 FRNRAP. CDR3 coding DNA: TGTGCTAGTGGTTTACAGGGGCGCGGTCTGGTCAATGAGCAGTTCTTC. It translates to CASGLQGRGLVNEQFF.

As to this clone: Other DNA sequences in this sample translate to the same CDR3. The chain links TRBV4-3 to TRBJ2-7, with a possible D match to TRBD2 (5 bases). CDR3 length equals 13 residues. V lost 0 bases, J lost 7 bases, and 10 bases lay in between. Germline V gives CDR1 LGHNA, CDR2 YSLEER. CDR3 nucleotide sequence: TGCGCCAGCAGCCAAGATTTGTGGAGGGAGCAGTACTTC. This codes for CASSQDLWREQYF.

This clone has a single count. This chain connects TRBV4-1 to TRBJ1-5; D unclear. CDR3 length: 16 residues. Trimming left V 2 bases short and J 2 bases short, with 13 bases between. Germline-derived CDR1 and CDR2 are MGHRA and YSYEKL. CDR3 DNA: TGCGCCAGCAGCCAACCTGCGGCGGGTGGCAATCAGCCCCAGCATTTT. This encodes CASSQPAAGGNQPQHF.

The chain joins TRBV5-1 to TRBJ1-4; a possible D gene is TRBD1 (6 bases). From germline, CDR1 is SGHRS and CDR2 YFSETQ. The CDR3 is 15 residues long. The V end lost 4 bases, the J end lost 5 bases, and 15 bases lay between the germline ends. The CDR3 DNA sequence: TGCGCCAGCAGCATCACAGGGTTGAGGAATGAAAAACTGTTTTTT. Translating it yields CASSITGLRNEKLFF. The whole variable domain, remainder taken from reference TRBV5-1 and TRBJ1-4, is KAGVTQTPRYLIKTRGQQVTLSCSPISGHRSVSWYQQTPGQGLQFLFEYFSETQRNKGNFPGRFSGRQFSNSRSEMNVSTLELGDSALYLCASSITGLRNEKLFFGSGTQLSVL.